This T cell receptor beta chain was sequenced during a study of blood T cell repertoires in COVID-19. The table came from immunoSEQ multiplex PCR; TCRdb's copy has only in-frame clones and leaves some out. Found here are some 190,000 clones, roughly 80% of them singletons; the top ten hold roughly 7.8%. Per the germline V gene, CDR1 is MDHEN and CDR2 is SYDVKM. The CDR3 sequence is 15 residues long. The ends were cut back, 5 bases at V and 4 bases at J, with 17 bases in the middle. This receptor was identified in a woman at least 80 years old with COVID-19, enrolled during active disease. The V gene is TRBV28, the J gene TRBJ1-2, with TRBD1 as a possible D gene (5 bases). The material sequenced was peripheral blood. DNA for the CDR3: TGTGCCAGCAGTCCTCGAATCACCAGGGCCTATGGCTACACCTTC. Its translation: CASSPRITRAYGYTF.